These 7 T cell receptor beta chains were all obtained from the same sample, sequenced in a study of blood T cell repertoires in COVID-19. Here immunoSEQ multiplex PCR was the method, and the copy in TCRdb shows in-frame clones only, minus some. The table shows 250,000 to 350,000 clones, with around 87% occurring only once. The sequencing sample was made of peripheral blood. Every receptor here comes from a woman in her forties or fifties who had recovered from COVID-19.

The CDR3 region has the DNA TGCGCCAGCAGCCAGGGACAGACGTATGGCTACACCTTC. It yields the protein CASSQGQTYGYTF. V gene TRBV10-1 combines with J gene TRBJ1-2; 7 bases align to TRBD1. V gave up 6 bases and J gave up 5 bases; unmatched junction bases: 6. The germline V gene has CDR1 WNHNN and CDR2 SYGVQD (reference sequence). This CDR3 has 13 residues.

The chain links TRBV6-4 to TRBJ2-1, with D perhaps TRBD2 (6 bases). CDR3 length: 15 residues. Trimming removed 6 bases at V and 10 bases at J, with 22 bases between. CDR1 MRHNA and CDR2 SNTAGT come from the germline V gene. This CDR3 is CASREQEGLLGEQFF. The DNA for the CDR3 is TGTGCCAGCAGAGAACAGGAGGGTCTATTAGGGGAGCAGTTCTTC.

J is TRBJ1-2 and V is TRBV24-1; 7 nucleotides agree with TRBD1. The CDR3 loop spans 12 amino acids. The V and J ends lost 4 bases and 11 bases, in that order; junction bases with no gene match: 6. Germline-derived CDR1 and CDR2 are KGHDR and SFDVKD. This chain's CDR3 is CATSDEGQRYTF. CDR3 in DNA: TGTGCCACCAGTGACGAGGGACAGAGGTACACCTTC.

V usage is TRBV11-2 and J usage is TRBJ2-7; D is unresolved. The CDR3 has 12 residues. Trimming stripped 1 base from V and 5 bases from J, with 6 bases between. Germline V gene data show CDR1 as SGHAT and CDR2 as FQNNGV. This CDR3 reads CASSLVNNEQYF. CDR3 sequence (DNA): TGTGCCAGCAGCTTAGTTAACAACGAGCAGTACTTC. The full variable domain, in which reference TRBV11-2 and TRBJ2-7 provide the parts outside the CDR3, is EAGVAQSPRYKIIEKRQSVAFWCNPISGHATLYWYQQILGQGPKLLIQFQNNGVVDDSQLPKDRFSAERLKGVDSTLKIQPAKLEDSAVYLCASSLVNNEQYFGPGTRLTVT.

The V gene is TRBV3-1 (or the pseudogene TRBV3-2), the J gene TRBJ2-3, with a tentative D call TRBD2 (6 bases). This CDR3 has 14 residues. Trimming stripped 7 bases from V and 4 bases from J, with 15 bases between. The germline V gene has CDR1 LGHDT and CDR2 YNNKEL (reference sequence). The CDR3 region is CASTQRGGPDTQYF. In DNA form, the CDR3 reads TGTGCCAGCACCCAGAGGGGAGGACCAGATACGCAGTATTTT.

The chain employs TRBV29-1 and TRBJ1-2, with TRBD1 as a possible D gene (5 bases). The CDR3 has 16 amino acids. V was cut by 4 bases and J by 0 bases, with 18 bases left in between. CDR1 is SQVTM and CDR2 is ANQGSEA in the germline V gene. CDR3 protein: CSVAQGGPGANYGYTF. Written as DNA, the CDR3 is TGCAGCGTTGCCCAGGGAGGGCCGGGAGCTAACTATGGCTACACCTTC.

The V and J genes are TRBV6-5 and TRBJ2-2, with D perhaps TRBD1 (5 bases). Germline CDR1 and CDR2: MNHEY and SVGAGI. The CDR3 covers 14 residues. V lost 1 base and J 6 bases, leaving 9 bases between the germline ends. The CDR3 spells CASSYYRQSGELFF. Written as DNA, the CDR3 is TGTGCCAGCAGTTACTATAGACAGTCCGGGGAGCTGTTTTTT.